This T cell receptor beta chain was captured in a study of T-cell reconstitution after alpha-beta-depleted transplantation in children. Unique molecular identifiers tagged the TCRbeta library. TCRdb called the PCR reads again in MiXCR, with one record for every CDR3 protein. This table has a few hundred thousand distinct CDR3 sequences, 9% to 12% appearing once. The TCR comes from a human donor who donated a stem cell graft to a child with acute lymphoblastic leukemia. The material sequenced was PBMCs from the stem cell graft donor, taken from the stem cell graft.

The CDR3: CASTENLALYTGELFF. The CDR3 DNA is TGTGCCAGCACCGAAAATCTAGCGCTATACACCGGGGAGCTGTTTTTT. The chain joins TRBV6-1 to TRBJ2-2; a possible D gene is TRBD2 (6 bases). The V gene lost 7 bases and the J gene lost 3 bases, with 18 bases spanning the gap. Germline assignment: CDR1 MNHNS and CDR2 SASEGT. This CDR3 comprises 16 residues.